The present T cell receptor beta chain was sequenced within a study of blood T cell repertoires in COVID-19. Overall study: PBMCs, B-cell-depleted T cells, or T cells were the source of the cDNA or gDNA that made up the material.

This clone was counted a few times. Grouping used clinical history reported by participants in a survey and questionnaire. The CDR3 sequence is 14 residues long. V lost 5 bases and J 3 bases, leaving 11 bases between the germline ends. Germline CDR1 is SEHNR and CDR2 is FQNEAQ (reference sequence). The data were produced by immunoSEQ multiplex PCR, yet TCRdb's version contains in-frame clones alone and is incomplete. The sample has fewer than 300,000 clones; approximately 88% are singletons. This rearrangement joins TRBV7-9 to TRBJ1-5; D call uncertain. This TCR was sampled from a woman in her 40s with acute COVID-19. What was sequenced was PBMCs or T cells enriched from blood (not recorded which). CDR3 loop: CASSTDGFNQPQHF. The CDR3 DNA sequence: TGTGCCAGCAGCACCGACGGGTTCAATCAGCCCCAGCATTTT.